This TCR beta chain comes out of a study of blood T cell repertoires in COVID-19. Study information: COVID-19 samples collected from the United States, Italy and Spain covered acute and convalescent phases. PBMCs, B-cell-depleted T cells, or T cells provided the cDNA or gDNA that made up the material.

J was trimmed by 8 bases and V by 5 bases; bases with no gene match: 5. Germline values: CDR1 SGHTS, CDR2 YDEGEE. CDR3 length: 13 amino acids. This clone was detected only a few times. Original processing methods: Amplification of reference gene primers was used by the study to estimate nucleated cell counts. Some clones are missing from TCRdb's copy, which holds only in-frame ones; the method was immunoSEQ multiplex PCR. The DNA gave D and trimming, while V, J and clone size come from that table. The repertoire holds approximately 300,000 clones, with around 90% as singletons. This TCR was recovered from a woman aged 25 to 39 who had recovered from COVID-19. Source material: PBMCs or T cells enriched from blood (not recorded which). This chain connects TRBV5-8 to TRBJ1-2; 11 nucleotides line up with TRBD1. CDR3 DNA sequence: TGTGCCAGCAGACGGACAGGGGGCAGGGGCTACACCTTC. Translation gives CASRRTGGRGYTF. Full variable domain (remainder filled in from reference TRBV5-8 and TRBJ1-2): EAGVTQSPTHLIKTRGQQATLRCSPISGHTSVYWYQQALGLGLQFLLWYDEGEERNRGNFPPRFSGRQFPNYSSELNVNALELEDSALYLCASRRTGGRGYTFGSGTRLTVV.